Presented here are 23 T cell receptor beta chains from one specimen sequenced in a study of T cells expressing NK-cell markers. TCRdb derives one entry per CDR3 protein from the 5' RACE reads, leaving out DNA. This listing includes 500,000 to 700,000 distinct CDR3 sequences. The sequenced material came from blood T cells: a sorted CD56 or NKG2C T cell subset, CD4+ or CD8+ T cells, or bulk PBMC T cells (not recorded which). The receptors come from a young man in good health.

The chain joins TRBV7-9 to TRBJ2-7; TCRdb reports TRBD2, a call that lacks DNA to check it against. This CDR3 is built from 17 residues. CDR1 and CDR2 from the germline V gene are SEHNR and FQNEAQ (reference sequence). The CDR3 here is CASSLLTAGDSNYEQYF.

The CDR3: CASSLDGIGPQHF. The chain combines TRBV5-5 with TRBJ1-5. CDR3 length: 13 residues. Germline-derived CDR1 and CDR2 are SGHKS and YYEKEE (reference sequence).

The rearrangement uses TRBV7-6 and TRBJ2-7; TCRdb reports TRBD1, a call that lacks DNA to check it against. The CDR3 covers 15 residues. CDR1 SGHVS and CDR2 FNYEAQ come from the germline V gene. The CDR3 loop is CASSLEQGVIYEQYF.

The chain recombines TRBV27 with TRBJ1-5; TCRdb selects TRBD1, and the lack of DNA leaves this call unchecked. This CDR3 is built from 15 residues. Germline V gene sequence: CDR1 MNHEY, CDR2 SMNVEV (reference sequence). Here the CDR3 reads CASRPTGNSLQPQHF.

This chain joins TRBV30 and TRBJ2-4. From germline, CDR1 is GTSNPN and CDR2 SVGIG (reference sequence). The CDR3 sequence is 12 residues long. This CDR3 is CAWARAKNIQYF. Based on the CDR3 plus reference TRBV30 and TRBJ2-4, the full variable domain is SQTIHQWPATLVQPVGSPLSLECTVEGTSNPNLYWYRQAAGRGLQLLFYSVGIGQISSEVPQNLSASRPQDRQFILSSKKLLLSDSGFYLCAWARAKNIQYFGAGTRLSVL.

The V gene is TRBV29-1, the J gene TRBJ2-1; absent DNA, TCRdb's TRBD2 call cannot be checked. Looked up from germline, CDR1 is SQVTM and CDR2 is ANQGSEA. This CDR3 is built from 16 residues. The CDR3: CSVEGAIAALYNEQFF.

The V and J genes are TRBV9 and TRBJ2-3; TCRdb designates TRBD2, a call that cannot be tested without DNA. CDR1 and CDR2 from the germline V gene are SGDLS and YYNGEE. The CDR3 sequence is 15 residues long. This chain's CDR3 is CASSVGLEVTDTQYF.

This rearrangement joins TRBV20-1 to TRBJ2-7. The CDR3 is 11 residues long. Germline CDR1 DFQATT, CDR2 SNEGSKA (reference sequence). The CDR3 here is CSARMSYEQYF.

V is TRBV29-1 and J is TRBJ2-1; TCRdb indicates TRBD2, and absent DNA this call remains unverified. Germline V gene data show CDR1 as SQVTM and CDR2 as ANQGSEA. This CDR3 is 14 amino acids long. CDR3 sequence reads: CSVDSGLVNDEQFF.

The rearrangement uses TRBV12-3 or TRBV12-4 and TRBJ2-5; no DNA is available, so the TRBD1 call from TCRdb remains unchecked. CDR3 length: 13 residues. The CDR3: CASSPLTRGTQYF.

The rearrangement joins TRBV12-3 or TRBV12-4 to TRBJ1-1; the D call of TRBD1 rests on TCRdb alone, since no DNA is present to check it. The CDR3 runs 17 residues. The CDR3 loop reads CASSLRGSLSRGTEAFF.

The CDR3 is CSAHRLAANEQFF. The chain couples TRBV20-1 to TRBJ2-1; the TRBD2 assignment by TCRdb is unverifiable without DNA. This CDR3 region has 13 residues. CDR1 and CDR2 from the germline V gene are DFQATT and SNEGSKA (reference sequence).

The J gene is TRBJ2-3, the V gene TRBV28; the TCRdb call, TRBD1, lacks DNA for checking. The CDR3 totals 18 residues. CDR1 is MDHEN and CDR2 is SYDVKM in the germline V gene. CDR3: CASSSLPGQGPFTDTQYF.

This chain joins TRBV28 and TRBJ2-5; absent DNA, TCRdb's TRBD2 call cannot be checked. The CDR3 loop spans 15 amino acids. Germline values: CDR1 MDHEN, CDR2 SYDVKM. CDR3: CASSKPGLLVRTQYF.

The chain is built from TRBV7-8 and TRBJ2-1; the TRBD2 assignment by TCRdb is unverifiable without DNA. The CDR3 totals 14 residues. Per germline, CDR1 SGHVS and CDR2 FQNEAQ. CDR3 loop: CASKAAGGGNEQFF.

The genes are TRBV6-5 and TRBJ2-1; the D call from TCRdb, TRBD2, cannot be confirmed without DNA. The CDR3 consists of 13 residues. CDR1 is MNHEY and CDR2 is SVGAGI in the germline V gene. CDR3 sequence: CASSYTASREQFF.

CDR3 sequence: CASSITPGQYNEQFF. V usage is TRBV19 and J usage is TRBJ2-1; TCRdb outputs TRBD1, but without DNA this stays unchecked. Germline-derived CDR1 and CDR2 are LNHDA and SQIVND (reference sequence). The length of the CDR3 is 15 residues.

The chain employs TRBV12-3 or TRBV12-4 and TRBJ2-1; TCRdb indicates TRBD2, and absent DNA this call remains unverified. The CDR3 length is 17 residues. CDR3 amino acids: CASRGDGTSGRYNEQFF.

The genes are TRBV14 and TRBJ1-1. The CDR3 totals 15 residues. The germline V gene encodes CDR1 SGHDN and CDR2 FVKESK. The CDR3 here is CASSKLAWMNTEAFF.

The chain uses TRBV12-3 or TRBV12-4 and TRBJ1-5. The CDR3 covers 14 residues. The CDR3 here is CASSLWTSGQPQHF.

J is TRBJ2-1 and V is TRBV20-1. Germline V CDR1 and CDR2: DFQATT, SNEGSKA (reference sequence). This CDR3 spans 12 amino acids. Here the CDR3 reads CSATHRWDEQFF.

V is TRBV12-3 or TRBV12-4 and J is TRBJ1-1; TCRdb lists TRBD1, though no DNA is available to test this call. This CDR3 is built from 14 residues. The chain's CDR3 is CASIPPSPGTEAFF.

The chain combines TRBV6-5 with TRBJ2-3; the TCRdb call, TRBD2, lacks DNA for checking. The CDR3 is 18 residues long. Germline V gene data show CDR1 as MNHEY and CDR2 as SVGAGI. Here the CDR3 reads CASSYSVLAGGPGDTQYF.